Listed below are T cell receptor beta chains from one sample, sequenced in a study of blood T cell repertoires in COVID-19. Using immunoSEQ multiplex PCR, the repertoire was profiled, and TCRdb retains in-frame clones only, with some absent. Here the sample spans 250,000 or so clones, 90% being singletons. Sequencing was done on a sample of peripheral blood. These receptor sequences come from a man younger than 40 with COVID-19, enrolled during active disease. Each CDR3 is given with its conserved first and last residue. The D gene is left open where the match is weak. Where a row states a size, it is once, few, many or the class of an expanded clone; other rows omit it.

CASSYGDRGNTEAFF	TGTGCCAGCAGTTATGGGGACAGGGGGAACACTGAAGCTTTCTTT	TRBD1	15	TRBV6-2/TRBV6-3	TRBJ1-1	-
CASYEPGLGLHEQYF	TGTGCCAGCTATGAACCGGGACTAGGGCTTCACGAGCAGTACTTC	TRBD2	15	TRBV6-6	TRBJ2-7	-
CAISDPSLDRGTEAFF	TGTGCCATCAGTGATCCTTCGTTAGACAGGGGAACTGAAGCTTTCTTT	TRBD1	16	TRBV10-3	TRBJ1-1	-
CASTPTGTASQPQHF	TGTGCCAGCACCCCCACCGGGACAGCCTCGCAGCCCCAGCATTTT	TRBD1	15	TRBV2	TRBJ1-5	-
CASSVWTGSLSNQPQHF	TGTGCCAGCAGCGTATGGACAGGTTCCTTGAGCAATCAGCCCCAGCATTTT	TRBD1	17	TRBV5-6	TRBJ1-5	once
CASSPGLIAGWRNEQFF	TGTGCCAGCTCACCCGGTCTAATAGCGGGTTGGCGCAATGAGCAGTTCTTC	TRBD2	17	TRBV18	TRBJ2-1	-
CASAPRSDTEAFF	TGTGCTAGTGCCCCGAGGTCGGACACTGAAGCTTTCTTT	-	13	TRBV12-5	TRBJ1-1	few
CASRERTSGGEQFF	TGTGCCAGCAGAGAAAGGACCTCAGGGGGTGAGCAGTTCTTC	TRBD1	14	TRBV25-1	TRBJ2-1	-
CASSLIRDRDYNEQFF	TGTGCCAGCAGCCTTATCCGGGACAGGGACTACAATGAGCAGTTCTTC	TRBD1	16	TRBV5-5	TRBJ2-1	few
CATSDFGTGDGQYF	TGTGCCACCAGTGACTTCGGGACAGGGGATGGGCAGTACTTC	TRBD1	14	TRBV24-1	TRBJ2-7	-
CSASPQGADYGYTF	TGCAGTGCTAGTCCTCAGGGGGCGGACTATGGCTACACCTTC	TRBD1	14	TRBV20-1	TRBJ1-2	-
CASSVGGTGVLNEQFF	TGTGCCAGCAGCGTAGGGGGCACAGGGGTCTTGAATGAGCAGTTCTTC	TRBD1	16	TRBV9	TRBJ2-1	-
CASSDRGRTEAFF	TGTGCCAGCAGTGACCGTGGGAGGACTGAAGCTTTCTTT	-	13	TRBV2	TRBJ1-1	-
CASSLNYRGVETQYF	TGTGCCAGCAGTTTAAATTACAGGGGAGTAGAGACCCAGTACTTC	TRBD1	15	TRBV28	TRBJ2-5	once
CSVGDSTYEQYF	TGCAGCGTTGGGGACAGTACCTACGAGCAGTACTTC	TRBD1	12	TRBV29-1	TRBJ2-7	-